The 28 T cell receptor beta chains reported below all come from one sample, sequenced in a study of blood T cell repertoires in COVID-19. Sequencing was performed with immunoSEQ multiplex PCR; in TCRdb, only in-frame clones are kept and a portion is missing. The table lists about 130,000 clones, 77% of them singletons. Specimen: peripheral blood. Receptor source: a man aged 80 or over with acute or convalescent COVID-19.

The chain links TRBV11-3 to TRBJ2-5, with 7 bases fitting TRBD1. The trim removed 8 bases at V and 5 bases at J, leaving 8 bases unmatched. The germline V gene has CDR1 SGHNT and CDR2 YENEEA. The CDR3 runs to 13 residues. The CDR3 loop is CASSRGPGETQYF. The CDR3 DNA reads as TGTGCCAGCTCGAGGGGGCCCGGGGAGACCCAGTACTTC.

The chain recombines TRBV9 with TRBJ1-1; the D is unclear. V shed 3 bases and J shed 4 bases, with 7 bases lying between them. The CDR3 length is 12 residues. Germline values: CDR1 SGDLS, CDR2 YYNGEE. CDR3 region: CASSGTGTEAFF. CDR3 in DNA: TGTGCCAGCAGCGGCACGGGCACTGAAGCTTTCTTT.

A few counts support this clone. V usage is TRBV2 and J usage is TRBJ2-5; TRBD1 matches at 8 bases. Germline CDR1 is SNHLY and CDR2 is FYNNEI. V was clipped by 6 bases and J by 5 bases; unmatched bases: 11. This CDR3 contains 15 residues. In DNA form, the CDR3 reads TGTGCCAGCAGCGGATCCCTTACAGGGGGGGAGACCCAGTACTTC. Amino acids: CASSGSLTGGETQYF. The entire variable domain, with the rest obtained from reference TRBV2 and TRBJ2-5, is as follows: EPEVTQTPSHQVTQMGQEVILRCVPISNHLYFYWYRQILGQKVEFLVSFYNNEISEKSEIFDDQFSVERPDGSNFTLKIRSTKLEDSAMYFCASSGSLTGGETQYFGPGTRLLVL.

There are a few counts of this clone. This chain joins TRBV6-1 and TRBJ1-5, with D possibly TRBD1 on 6 matching bases. CDR1 is MNHNS and CDR2 is SASEGT in the germline V gene. The CDR3 extends over 13 amino acids. V was shortened by 6 bases and J by 3 bases, with 9 bases between the two germline ends. The CDR3 nucleotides are TGTGCCAGCAGACAGGGTATCAATCAGCCCCAGCATTTT. Translated: CASRQGINQPQHF.

This chain uses TRBV4-1 with TRBJ2-2; perhaps TRBD2 as D (6 bases). The germline V and J ends were trimmed by 0 bases and 4 bases, with 12 bases remaining between them. Germline CDR1 reads MGHRA; CDR2 reads YSYEKL. This CDR3 is 16 amino acids long. The CDR3 region is CASSQDWRGATGELFF. In nucleotides, the CDR3 is TGCGCCAGCAGCCAAGATTGGAGGGGAGCCACCGGGGAGCTGTTTTTT.

V and J are TRBV5-6 and TRBJ2-5; D is ambiguous. Trimming shortened V by 1 base and J by 2 bases, and 12 bases separated the two germline ends. The CDR3 has 15 amino acids. From germline, CDR1 is SGHDT and CDR2 YYEEEE. CDR3 residues: CASSLLSPAQETQYF. Written as DNA, the CDR3 is TGTGCCAGCAGCTTGTTATCCCCAGCGCAAGAGACCCAGTACTTC.

The V call is TRBV6-5, the J call TRBJ1-5; tentatively, D is TRBD1 (5 bases). Germline CDR1 MNHEY, CDR2 SVGAGI. With 10 bases removed from V and 2 bases from J, the gap between germline ends came to 15 bases. The CDR3 runs to 14 residues. The CDR3 loop is CATAGGVGNQPQHF. The CDR3 DNA is TGTGCCACCGCGGGGGGAGTCGGCAATCAGCCCCAGCATTTT.

V is TRBV5-1 and J is TRBJ2-2; 8 nucleotides match TRBD2. The V gene's germline CDR1 is SGHRS and CDR2 YFSETQ. The CDR3 spans 14 residues. Trimming at V came to 4 bases and at J to 5 bases, leaving 4 bases not matched to a gene. In DNA form, the CDR3 reads TGCGCCAGCAGCATTAGCGGGGCGACCGGGGAGCTGTTTTTT. Residues: CASSISGATGELFF.

The V and J genes are TRBV2 and TRBJ1-5; 12 nucleotides agree with TRBD1. This CDR3 has 19 amino acids. In germline, CDR1 is SNHLY, CDR2 FYNNEI. Trimming at V came to 7 bases and at J to 3 bases, leaving 16 bases not matched to a gene. DNA for the CDR3: TGTGCCAGCACCGGAGCCCCTGGGACAGGGGGCGCTTACAATCAGCCCCAGCATTTT. Amino acids: CASTGAPGTGGAYNQPQHF.

V gene TRBV2 combines with J gene TRBJ2-1, with D possibly TRBD2 on 5 matching bases. Germline V CDR1 and CDR2: SNHLY, FYNNEI. This CDR3 spans 15 amino acids. V shed 1 base and J shed 4 bases, with 11 bases lying between them. CDR3 coding DNA: TGTGCCAGCAGTGAAGGGACTTGGCAGTACAATGAGCAGTTCTTC. It is translated as CASSEGTWQYNEQFF. The full variable domain, completed using reference TRBV2 and TRBJ2-1, is EPEVTQTPSHQVTQMGQEVILRCVPISNHLYFYWYRQILGQKVEFLVSFYNNEISEKSEIFDDQFSVERPDGSNFTLKIRSTKLEDSAMYFCASSEGTWQYNEQFFGPGTRLTVL.

The chain combines TRBV6-2 or TRBV6-3 with TRBJ1-3, with D unclear. V lost 2 bases and J 2 bases, leaving 13 bases between the germline ends. Germline CDR1 MNHEY, CDR2 SVGEGT. The CDR3 totals 16 residues. The DNA for the CDR3 is TGTGCCAGCAGTTACGGAGGTCTTCTTACTGGAAACACCATATATTTT. This codes for CASSYGGLLTGNTIYF.

The V and J genes are TRBV4-3 and TRBJ1-1; perhaps TRBD1 as D (6 bases). The ends were cut back, 3 bases at V and 1 base at J, with 15 bases in the middle. This CDR3 contains 16 residues. Germline-derived CDR1 and CDR2 are LGHNA and YSLEER. Here the CDR3 DNA reads TGCGCCAGCAGCCATGGGGGGGCAAGGGGGAACACTGAAGCTTTCTTT. Encoded protein: CASSHGGARGNTEAFF.

The chain joins TRBV5-3 to TRBJ1-1, with D tentatively TRBD1 (5 bases). Being an ORF, TRBV5-3 has a function that is uncertain. The CDR3 runs to 15 residues. The V gene lost 0 bases and the J gene lost 6 bases, with 15 bases spanning the gap. Here the CDR3 reads CARSLGATDGSEAFF. The DNA of the CDR3 is TGTGCCAGAAGCTTGGGCGCGACAGACGGCTCTGAAGCTTTCTTT.

The rearrangement links TRBV27 to TRBJ2-1, with 7 bases identical to TRBD2. V shed 4 bases and J 7 bases; nucleotides not matched to a gene: 7. This CDR3 has 14 amino acids. Germline-derived CDR1 and CDR2 are MNHEY and SMNVEV (reference sequence). The CDR3 region has the DNA TGTGCCAGCAGTTCCCGACTAGCTGGAAATGAGCAGTTCTTC. It codes for CASSSRLAGNEQFF.

The chain carries TRBV4-1 and TRBJ1-2; tentatively, D is TRBD1 (5 bases). Trimming took 3 bases from V and 3 from J, leaving 14 bases between them. Germline assignment: CDR1 MGHRA and CDR2 YSYEKL. This CDR3 is 15 amino acids long. The CDR3 DNA reads as TGCGCCAGCAGCCAGGGGGGACTCGGGGACTATGGCTACACCTTC. This translates into CASSQGGLGDYGYTF.

The chain joins TRBV5-1 to TRBJ2-1, with 9 bases fitting TRBD2. The length of the CDR3 is 15 residues. Germline V CDR1 and CDR2: SGHRS, YFSETQ. V shed 3 bases and J 9 bases; nucleotides not matched to a gene: 10. CDR3 sequence: CASSSMSGGRREQFF. CDR3 DNA: TGCGCCAGCAGCTCCATGAGCGGGGGGCGTCGTGAGCAGTTCTTC.

V is TRBV7-3 and J is TRBJ2-3, with D possibly TRBD2 on 6 matching bases. The V end lost 1 base, the J end lost 6 bases, and 8 bases lay between the germline ends. Germline-derived CDR1 and CDR2 are SGHTA and FQGTGA. CDR3 length: 13 residues. Written as DNA, the CDR3 is TGTGCCAGCAGCTTAAGCCTAGCGGATACGCAGTATTTT. Translated, it gives CASSLSLADTQYF.

This clone has at least ten counts. The chain combines TRBV7-9 with TRBJ1-2; TRBD1 matches at 7 bases. Germline lookup yields CDR1 SEHNR and CDR2 FQNEAQ (reference sequence). The junction had 17 bases not matched to a gene; V was cut back by 7 bases and J by 0 bases. The CDR3 length is 18 residues. This chain's CDR3 is CASTTRSGQKPSNYGYTF. The CDR3, as DNA: TGTGCCAGCACTACGCGGTCGGGACAGAAGCCCTCTAACTATGGCTACACCTTC.

The rearrangement uses TRBV7-2 and TRBJ2-5; a weak D match, TRBD1 (5 bases). Germline V gene data show CDR1 as SGHTA and CDR2 as FQGNSA. CDR3 length: 16 residues. Between the trimmed V and J ends, which lost 1 base and 5 bases, there was a span of 17 bases. CDR3: CASSLVGAIVAETQYF. The CDR3 region has the DNA TGTGCCAGCAGCTTAGTAGGGGCTATCGTGGCCGAGACCCAGTACTTC.

This chain uses TRBV5-4 with TRBJ2-5; 11 bases fit TRBD1. CDR1 and CDR2 from the germline V gene are SGHNT and YYREEE (reference sequence). Trimming removed 4 bases from V and 4 bases from J; junction bases left unmatched: 9. The CDR3 contains 16 residues. Written as DNA, the CDR3 is TGTGCCAGCAGCGCCCGGGACAGGGGGTCGGGAGAGACCCAGTACTTC. Translating gives CASSARDRGSGETQYF.

The DNA of the CDR3 is TGTGCCAGCAGCCTCGGGACAGAATACAATGAGCAGTTCTTC. Encoded protein: CASSLGTEYNEQFF. The chain recombines TRBV5-4 with TRBJ2-1, with 7 bases identical to TRBD1. Germline CDR1 reads SGHNT; CDR2 reads YYREEE (reference sequence). The V gene end was trimmed by 4 bases and the J gene end by 4 bases; junction bases not matched to a gene: 5. This CDR3 is 14 amino acids long.

The chain combines TRBV7-2 with TRBJ2-1; 9 bases line up with TRBD2. V gave up 1 base and J gave up 3 bases; unmatched junction bases: 4. This CDR3 is built from 16 residues. Germline-derived CDR1 and CDR2 are SGHTA and FQGNSA. The CDR3 region has the DNA TGTGCCAGCAGCTTAGTCCCTAGCGGGATCTACAATGAGCAGTTCTTC. It specifies CASSLVPSGIYNEQFF.

The chain recombines TRBV18 with TRBJ1-3, with 9 bases matching TRBD1. The CDR3 spans 17 residues. The J segment lost 4 bases and the V segment lost 0 bases, leaving 7 bases of the junction unmatched. Germline CDR1 reads KGHSH; CDR2 reads LQKENI. CDR3 sequence: CASSPPGQGGSGNTIYF. In DNA form, the CDR3 reads TGTGCCAGCTCACCACCGGGACAGGGAGGTTCGGGAAACACCATATATTTT.

The genes are TRBV5-6 and TRBJ2-7; D is undetermined. The CDR3 has 15 residues. Trimming removed 0 bases at V and 0 bases at J, with 10 bases between. The germline CDR1 and CDR2 sequences are SGHDT and YYEEEE. This CDR3 reads CASSLDGLLSYEQYF. The CDR3 bases are TGTGCCAGCAGCTTGGACGGTTTACTCTCCTACGAGCAGTACTTC.

This clone was found a few times. The rearrangement uses TRBV12-3 or TRBV12-4 and TRBJ2-2, with 7 bases lining up with TRBD2. V shed 7 bases, J shed 6 bases, and the junction held 5 bases outside the gene matches. The CDR3 spans 13 residues. The CDR3 protein is CASILTSPGELFF. The CDR3 coding sequence is TGTGCCAGCATCCTGACTAGCCCCGGGGAGCTGTTTTTT.

The sample holds one count of this clone. This chain joins TRBV5-5 and TRBJ1-5; 8 bases are a match to TRBD1. J lost 4 bases, V lost 4 bases, and 7 bases had no gene match. The germline CDR1 and CDR2 sequences are SGHKS and YYEKEE (reference sequence). The CDR3 sequence is 15 residues long. The CDR3 sequence is CASSPGTGPNQPQHF. DNA of the CDR3: TGTGCCAGCAGCCCAGGGACAGGCCCTAATCAGCCCCAGCATTTT.

This rearrangement joins TRBV5-6 to TRBJ2-1; 7 nucleotides agree with TRBD1. The germline CDR1 and CDR2 sequences are SGHDT and YYEEEE. V lost 1 base and J lost 6; bases outside the gene matches: 7. CDR3 length: 15 amino acids. CDR3 residues: CASSLLTGTVNEQFF. The CDR3 bases are TGTGCCAGCAGCTTGCTAACCGGGACAGTCAATGAGCAGTTCTTC.

The chain joins TRBV3-1 (or the pseudogene TRBV3-2) to TRBJ2-5, with 15 bases that match TRBD2. The germline gives CDR1 LGHDT, CDR2 YNNKEL (reference sequence). Trimming at V came to 4 bases and at J to 5 bases, leaving 2 bases not matched to a gene. The CDR3 consists of 15 residues. The CDR3 DNA sequence: TGTGCCAGCAGCCCTGGACTAGCGGGGGGGGAGACCCAGTACTTC. Its protein product is CASSPGLAGGETQYF.